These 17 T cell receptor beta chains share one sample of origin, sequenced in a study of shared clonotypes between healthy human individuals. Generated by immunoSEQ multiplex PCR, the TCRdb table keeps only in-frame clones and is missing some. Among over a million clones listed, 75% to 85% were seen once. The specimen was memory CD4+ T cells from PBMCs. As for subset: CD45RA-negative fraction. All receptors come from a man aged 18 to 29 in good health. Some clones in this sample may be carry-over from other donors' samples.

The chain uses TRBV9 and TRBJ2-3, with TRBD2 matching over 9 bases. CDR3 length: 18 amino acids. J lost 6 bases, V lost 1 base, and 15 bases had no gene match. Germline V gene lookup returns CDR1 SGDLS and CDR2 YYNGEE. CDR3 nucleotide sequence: TGTGCCAGCAGCGTAAAGGCCGGGAAGAGCGGGGGGCAGGATACGCAGTATTTT. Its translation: CASSVKAGKSGGQDTQYF.

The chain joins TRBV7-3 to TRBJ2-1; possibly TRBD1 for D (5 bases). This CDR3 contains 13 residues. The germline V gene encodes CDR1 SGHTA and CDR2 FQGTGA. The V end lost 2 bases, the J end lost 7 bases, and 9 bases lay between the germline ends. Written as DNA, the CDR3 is TGTGCCAGCAGCTTAGCAGGGAAGAATGAGCAGTTCTTC. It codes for CASSLAGKNEQFF.

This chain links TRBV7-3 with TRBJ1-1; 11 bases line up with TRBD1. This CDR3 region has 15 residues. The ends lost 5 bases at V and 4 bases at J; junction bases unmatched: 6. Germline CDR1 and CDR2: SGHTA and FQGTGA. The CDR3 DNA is TGTGCCAGCAGCCAGACCGGGACAGGGGGCACTGAAGCTTTCTTT. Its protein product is CASSQTGTGGTEAFF.

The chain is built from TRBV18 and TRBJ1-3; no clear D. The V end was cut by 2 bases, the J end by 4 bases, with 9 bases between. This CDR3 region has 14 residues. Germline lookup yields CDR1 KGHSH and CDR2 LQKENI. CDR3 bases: TGTGCCAGCTCACCAGCGGGTGAGGGAAACACCATATATTTT. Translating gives CASSPAGEGNTIYF.

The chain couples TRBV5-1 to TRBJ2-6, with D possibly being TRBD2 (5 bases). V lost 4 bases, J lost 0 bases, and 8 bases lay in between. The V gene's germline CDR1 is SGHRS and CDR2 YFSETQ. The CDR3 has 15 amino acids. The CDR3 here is CASSPGSSGANVLTF. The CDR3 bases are TGCGCCAGCAGCCCGGGATCCTCTGGGGCCAACGTCCTGACTTTC. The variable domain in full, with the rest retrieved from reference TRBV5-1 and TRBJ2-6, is KAGVTQTPRYLIKTRGQQVTLSCSPISGHRSVSWYQQTPGQGLQFLFEYFSETQRNKGNFPGRFSGRQFSNSRSEMNVSTLELGDSALYLCASSPGSSGANVLTFGAGSRLTVL.

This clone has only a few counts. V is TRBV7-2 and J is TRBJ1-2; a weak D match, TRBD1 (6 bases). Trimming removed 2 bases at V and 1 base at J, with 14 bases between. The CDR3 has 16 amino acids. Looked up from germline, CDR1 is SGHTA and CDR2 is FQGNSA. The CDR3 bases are TGTGCCAGCAGCTTAAGGGGGGGTCCCCTTAACTATGGCTACACCTTC. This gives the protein CASSLRGGPLNYGYTF.

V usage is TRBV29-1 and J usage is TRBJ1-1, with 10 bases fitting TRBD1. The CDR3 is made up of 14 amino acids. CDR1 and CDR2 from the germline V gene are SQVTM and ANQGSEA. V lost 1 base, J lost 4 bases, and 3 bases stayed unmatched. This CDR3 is CSVEGRTGGTEAFF. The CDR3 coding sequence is TGCAGCGTTGAAGGGCGGACAGGGGGCACTGAAGCTTTCTTT.

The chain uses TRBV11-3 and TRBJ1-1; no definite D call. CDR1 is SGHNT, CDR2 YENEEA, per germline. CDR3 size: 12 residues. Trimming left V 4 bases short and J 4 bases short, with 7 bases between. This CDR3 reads CASSSKGTEAFF. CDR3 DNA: TGTGCCAGCAGCTCTAAGGGCACTGAAGCTTTCTTT.

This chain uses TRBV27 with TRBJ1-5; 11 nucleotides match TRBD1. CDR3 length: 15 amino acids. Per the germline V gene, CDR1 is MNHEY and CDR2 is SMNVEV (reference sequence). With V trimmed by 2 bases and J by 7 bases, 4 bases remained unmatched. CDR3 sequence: CASSLGTGGSQPQHF. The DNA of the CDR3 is TGTGCCAGCAGTTTAGGGACAGGGGGTTCCCAGCCCCAGCATTTT.

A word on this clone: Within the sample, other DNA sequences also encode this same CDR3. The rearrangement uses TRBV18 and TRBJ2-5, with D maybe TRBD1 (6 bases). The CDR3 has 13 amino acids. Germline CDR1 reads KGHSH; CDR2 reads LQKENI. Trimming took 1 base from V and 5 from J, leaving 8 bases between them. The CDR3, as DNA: TGTGCCAGCTCACCACTGCAGGGGGAGACCCAGTACTTC. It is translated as CASSPLQGETQYF.

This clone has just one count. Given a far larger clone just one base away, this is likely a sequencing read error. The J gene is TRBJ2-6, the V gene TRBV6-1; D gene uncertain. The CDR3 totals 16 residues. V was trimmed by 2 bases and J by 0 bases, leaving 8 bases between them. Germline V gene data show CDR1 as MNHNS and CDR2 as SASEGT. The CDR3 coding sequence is TGTGCCAGCAGTGAATTGGACCTCTCTGGGGCCAACGTCCTGACTTTC. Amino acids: CASSELDLSGANVLTF.

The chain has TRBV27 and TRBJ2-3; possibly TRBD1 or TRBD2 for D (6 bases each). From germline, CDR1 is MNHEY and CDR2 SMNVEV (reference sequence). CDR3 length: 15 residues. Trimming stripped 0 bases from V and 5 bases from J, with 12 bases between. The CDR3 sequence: CASSLSPGAGDTQYF. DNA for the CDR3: TGTGCCAGCAGTTTATCGCCGGGGGCCGGAGATACGCAGTATTTT.

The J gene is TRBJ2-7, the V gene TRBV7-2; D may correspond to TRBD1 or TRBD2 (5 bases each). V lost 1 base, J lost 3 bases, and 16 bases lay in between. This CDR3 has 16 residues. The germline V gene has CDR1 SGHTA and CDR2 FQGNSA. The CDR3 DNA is TGTGCCAGCAGCTTAGTTGGGACCGGTATCCACTACGAGCAGTACTTC. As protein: CASSLVGTGIHYEQYF.

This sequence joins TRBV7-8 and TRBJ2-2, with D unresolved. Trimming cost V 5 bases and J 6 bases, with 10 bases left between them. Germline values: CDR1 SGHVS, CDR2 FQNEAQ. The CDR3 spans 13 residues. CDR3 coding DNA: TGTGCCAGCAGCGGGCACTACTCCGGGGAGCTGTTTTTT. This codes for CASSGHYSGELFF.

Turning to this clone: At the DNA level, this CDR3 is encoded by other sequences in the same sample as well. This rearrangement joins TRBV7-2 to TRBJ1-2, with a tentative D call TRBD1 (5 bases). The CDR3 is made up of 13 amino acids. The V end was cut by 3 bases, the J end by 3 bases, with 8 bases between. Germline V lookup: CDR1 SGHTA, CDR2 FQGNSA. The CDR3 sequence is CASSLGRDYGYTF. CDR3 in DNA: TGTGCCAGCAGCTTGGGCAGGGACTATGGCTACACCTTC.

The CDR3 DNA is TGTGCCAGCAGCCACGGACAAGATACGCAGTATTTT. The encoded protein is CASSHGQDTQYF. The V and J genes are TRBV7-8 and TRBJ2-3, with D possibly being TRBD1 (5 bases). Trimming shortened V by 5 bases and J by 5 bases, and 8 bases separated the two germline ends. Germline V gives CDR1 SGHVS, CDR2 FQNEAQ. The CDR3 covers 12 residues.

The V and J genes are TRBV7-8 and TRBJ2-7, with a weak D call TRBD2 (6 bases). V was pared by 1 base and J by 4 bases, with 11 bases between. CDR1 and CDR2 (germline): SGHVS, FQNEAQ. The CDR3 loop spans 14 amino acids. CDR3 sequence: CASSLGGTAYEQYF. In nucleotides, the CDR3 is TGTGCCAGCAGCTTAGGCGGGACGGCTTACGAGCAGTACTTC.